One and the same sample provided the 13 T cell receptor beta chains below, sequenced in a study of early T cells in non-severe SARS-CoV-2 infection. Each CDR3 protein is one row after TCRdb ran MiXCR on the 5' RACE reads. The sample has tens of thousands of distinct CDR3 sequences, around 10% seen once. The material sequenced was whole blood, taken at baseline. The receptors were gathered from an adult who was a healthcare worker with PCR-confirmed SARS-CoV-2 infection or an uninfected control (not recorded which).

The gene calls are TRBV29-1 and TRBJ2-7, with TRBD1 matching over 7 bases. The CDR3 extends over 15 amino acids. Trimming cost V 5 bases and J 0 bases; bases outside gene matches: 10. Germline assignment: CDR1 SQVTM and CDR2 ANQGSEA. The CDR3 sequence is CSVNGENRGSYEQYF. The CDR3 bases are TGCAGCGTTAACGGGGAAAACAGGGGCTCCTACGAGCAGTACTTC.

This chain connects TRBV9 to TRBJ2-3, with no clear D. There are 15 residues in the CDR3. The V end lost 0 bases, the J end lost 4 bases, and 12 bases lay between the germline ends. CDR1 is SGDLS and CDR2 is YYNGEE in the germline V gene. The CDR3 region is CASSVGGVYADTQYF. In nucleotides, the CDR3 is TGTGCCAGCAGCGTAGGTGGAGTCTACGCAGATACGCAGTATTTT.

The chain uses TRBV7-9 and TRBJ2-5; D tentatively fits TRBD1 or TRBD2 (5 bases each). This CDR3 has 15 amino acids. V lost 4 bases and J 4 bases, leaving 16 bases between the germline ends. Germline-derived CDR1 and CDR2 are SEHNR and FQNEAQ (reference sequence). Here the CDR3 DNA reads TGTGCCAGCAGCTCTCCGGGACCCCGGCGAGAGACCCAGTACTTC. Residues: CASSSPGPRRETQYF. Full variable domain (outside the CDR3, taken from reference TRBV7-9 and TRBJ2-5): DTGVSQNPRHKITKRGQNVTFRCDPISEHNRLYWYRQTLGQGPEFLTYFQNEAQLEKSRLLSDRFSAERPKGSFSTLEIQRTEQGDSAMYLCASSSPGPRRETQYFGPGTRLLVL.

The chain employs TRBV28 and TRBJ1-3, with D uncertain. The CDR3 has 14 amino acids. Trimming took 5 bases from V and 4 from J, leaving 12 bases between them. Germline V gene data show CDR1 as MDHEN and CDR2 as SYDVKM. CDR3 sequence (DNA): TGTGCCAGCAGTGTCCCTGGGCTCGGAAACACCATATATTTT. It codes for CASSVPGLGNTIYF.

This clonotype was seen only a few times. V and J are TRBV19 and TRBJ2-7; 7 bases agree with TRBD1. The length of the CDR3 is 15 residues. The J segment lost 5 bases and the V segment lost 5 bases, leaving 12 bases of the junction unmatched. CDR1 is LNHDA and CDR2 is SQIVND in the germline V gene (reference sequence). This chain's CDR3 is CASSPTGASPHEQYF. DNA of the CDR3: TGTGCCAGTAGTCCCACAGGGGCCTCACCCCACGAGCAGTACTTC.

This clonotype has a count of ten or more. The V gene is TRBV12-3 or TRBV12-4, the J gene TRBJ2-3, with unresolved D. The CDR3 loop spans 12 amino acids. Trimming pared 6 bases from V and 0 bases from J, leaving 4 bases between. The chain's CDR3 is CASSSSTDTQYF. The CDR3, as DNA: TGTGCCAGCAGCTCTAGCACAGATACGCAGTATTTT.

This clonotype was seen a few times. CDR3 in DNA: TGTGCCAGCAGCCCCGGGACTAGCTCCCCCTACGAGCAGTACTTC. Translation: CASSPGTSSPYEQYF. The chain employs TRBV6-2 or TRBV6-3 and TRBJ2-7; TRBD2 agrees at 9 bases. Unmatched junction bases numbered 8, after V lost 6 bases and J lost 2 bases. The length of the CDR3 is 15 residues. The germline V gene has CDR1 MNHEY and CDR2 SVGEGT.

This clonotype was counted only a few times. The gene calls are TRBV18 and TRBJ1-4, with D uncertain. Germline CDR1 reads KGHSH; CDR2 reads LQKENI. With 3 bases removed from V and 6 bases from J, the gap between germline ends came to 17 bases. This CDR3 is 16 amino acids long. CDR3 protein: CASSPEVASGYEKLFF. The CDR3 DNA reads TGTGCCAGCTCACCTGAGGTTGCGTCGGGGTATGAAAAACTGTTTTTT.

This rearrangement joins TRBV6-1 to TRBJ2-6; maybe TRBD1 (6 bases). The CDR3 is made up of 15 amino acids. V was pared by 8 bases and J by 0 bases, with 11 bases between. The germline CDR1 and CDR2 sequences are MNHNS and SASEGT. The CDR3 sequence: CASPQDSSGANVLTF. The CDR3 DNA follows: TGTGCCAGCCCCCAGGACAGCTCTGGGGCCAACGTCCTGACTTTC.

This clonotype has only a few counts. The chain employs TRBV6-2 or TRBV6-3 and TRBJ1-2; tentative D call: TRBD1 (6 bases). This CDR3 comprises 15 residues. The V and J ends lost 7 bases and 8 bases respectively, with 23 bases between them. CDR1 and CDR2 (germline): MNHEY, SVGEGT. CDR3 sequence: CASNEPRGHPLGYTF. CDR3 bases: TGTGCCAGCAACGAACCCAGGGGACACCCCTTGGGCTACACCTTC.

The V gene is TRBV18, the J gene TRBJ1-1; the match to TRBD1 covers 9 bases. V shed 4 bases, J shed 4 bases, and the junction held 7 bases outside the gene matches. The CDR3 is 15 amino acids. Germline V CDR1 and CDR2: KGHSH, LQKENI. CDR3 nucleotide sequence: TGTGCCAGCTCACACCGGACAGGGGAGATCACTGAAGCTTTCTTT. Translated, it gives CASSHRTGEITEAFF.

The CDR3 reads CASSLSIRTDTQYF. The CDR3, as DNA: TGTGCCAGCAGCTTGTCTATTCGGACAGATACGCAGTATTTT. V gene TRBV5-5 combines with J gene TRBJ2-3, with D unclear. Germline lookup yields CDR1 SGHKS and CDR2 YYEKEE (reference sequence). Between the trimmed V and J ends, which lost 1 base and 3 bases, there was a span of 9 bases. The CDR3 loop spans 14 amino acids. Complete variable domain (other parts from reference TRBV5-5 and TRBJ2-3): DAGVTQSPTHLIKTRGQQVTLRCSPISGHKSVSWYQQVLGQGPQFIFQYYEKEERGRGNFPDRFSARQFPNYSSELNVNALLLGDSALYLCASSLSIRTDTQYFGPGTRLTVL.

This clonotype showed up just a few times. This rearrangement joins TRBV6-5 to TRBJ2-3; 9 positions match TRBD1. There are 13 residues in the CDR3. The J segment lost 3 bases and the V segment lost 7 bases, leaving 2 bases of the junction unmatched. Germline CDR1 is MNHEY and CDR2 is SVGAGI. The CDR3 spells CASKGQGTDTQYF. The CDR3 coding sequence is TGTGCCAGCAAGGGACAGGGAACAGATACGCAGTATTTT.